The sequence of this TCR beta chain was determined in a study of control samples from healthy donors and cancer patients. Profiled with immunoSEQ multiplex PCR; TCRdb holds only in-frame clones, not every one. The table records about 65,000 clones, over 75% of them present only once. The specimen was PBMCs. This sequence originates from a woman aged 45-59 years with colorectal cancer.

The CDR3 nucleotides are TGTGCCAGCAGCTTCCGGGACTCATACAATGAGCAGTTCTTC. It encodes CASSFRDSYNEQFF. The V gene is TRBV5-5, the J gene TRBJ2-1; possibly TRBD2 for D (6 bases). Germline CDR1 is SGHKS and CDR2 is YYEKEE (reference sequence). V dropped 2 bases and J dropped 4 bases, with 10 bases sitting between them. This CDR3 has 14 residues.